The TCR beta chain described here comes from a study of early T cells in non-severe SARS-CoV-2 infection (dated by TCRdb to 2020 to 2022). About the full investigation: Because TCR sequencing relied on bulk RNA taken from unsorted whole blood, pairing of alpha and beta chains was not possible. What the research found in general, with its limitations: Matching against VDJdb was skewed toward anti-spike CD8 responses, likely underestimated virus-specific expansions, and missed private and CD4 specificities.

The CDR3 holds 12 amino acids from the cysteine to the phenylalanine. Just CDR3 DNA is preserved here, 36 bases in frame from base 1. V loses 6 bases, J loses 5 bases, and the germline ends lie 13 bases apart. The germline V gene (reference sequence) gives CDR1 as DFQATT and CDR2 as SNEGSKA. Receptors were amplified or captured by 5' RACE. TCRdb records NextSeq 500 as the sequencer. To correct for sequencing error and PCR bias, the TCR library protocol tagged individual cDNA molecules with unique molecular identifiers. Sequencing covered both TCR alpha and beta chains, and within each sample the abundances of alpha and beta sequences were tightly co-correlated. Processing in the source paper ran as follows. Decombinator V4 was used to annotate the V gene, J gene and CDR3 of the TCR sequences. Expanded TCRs were defined as changing significantly between any two time points under a Poisson model with p below 0.0001. TCR abundances were normalised to the total number of TCRs sequenced per sample and were expressed as counts per million. TRAV1-2 paired with TRAJ12, TRAJ20 or TRAJ33 defined MAIT TCRs, while TRAV10 paired with TRAJ18 defined iNKT TCRs. VDJdb, accessed 1 November 2021, was searched for CMV, EBV and SARS-CoV-2 annotated TCRs, excluding TCRs annotated for multiple antigens. TCRdb ran its own pipeline on the public reads, namely fastp trimming at Q25 and MiXCR clone calling, and kept in-frame beta chains. Here each entry gathers all rows of one CDR3 protein and keeps the most common genes and DNA. The V and J calls shown here were made by TCRdb, not taken from the authors' results. The table for this sample lists approximately 81,000 distinct CDR3 sequences; 11% to 15% of them were counted only once. Approximately 3.3% of the sample is in the top ten clones.

A case-control design nested within a healthcare worker cohort in London, UK, was used, with weekly nasopharyngeal swab PCR tests and blood sampling performed. Between 23 and 31 March 2020, the week of the UK lockdown, healthcare workers were enrolled and then followed up weekly for as long as 16 weeks. This clonotype has more than one count but fewer than ten. What this receptor recognizes is not known. One base away there is no much larger clone; base qualities are not given. The TCR originated in an adult who was a healthcare worker with PCR-confirmed SARS-CoV-2 infection or an uninfected control (not recorded which). The chain is encoded by TRBV20-1 joined to TRBJ2-5; D gene: possibly TRBD1, on 5 matching bases. Sequenced: whole blood. The DNA reads TGCAGTGCCCCCACAGGTACTGAGACCCAGTACTTC. This is translated as CSAPTGTETQYF.